This T cell receptor (beta chain) is drawn from a study of blood T cell repertoires in COVID-19. Study-level background: T cells, B-cell-depleted T cells, or PBMCs provided the cDNA or gDNA that served as material.

Trimming left V 4 bases short and J 0 bases short, with 7 bases between. The CDR3 extends over 14 amino acids. Germline V lookup: CDR1 MNHEY, CDR2 SMNVEV (reference sequence). TCRdb's copy holds only in-frame clones and misses some; the assay was immunoSEQ multiplex PCR. This table has around 500,000 clones, 88% appearing once. This clone appeared once. The receptor was derived from a middle-aged woman who had recovered from COVID-19. The chain links TRBV27 to TRBJ2-1, with D uncertain. The specimen was PBMCs or T cells enriched from blood (not recorded which). CDR3 loop: CASSSTSSYNEQFF. CDR3 nucleotides: TGTGCCAGCAGTTCTACGAGCTCCTACAATGAGCAGTTCTTC.